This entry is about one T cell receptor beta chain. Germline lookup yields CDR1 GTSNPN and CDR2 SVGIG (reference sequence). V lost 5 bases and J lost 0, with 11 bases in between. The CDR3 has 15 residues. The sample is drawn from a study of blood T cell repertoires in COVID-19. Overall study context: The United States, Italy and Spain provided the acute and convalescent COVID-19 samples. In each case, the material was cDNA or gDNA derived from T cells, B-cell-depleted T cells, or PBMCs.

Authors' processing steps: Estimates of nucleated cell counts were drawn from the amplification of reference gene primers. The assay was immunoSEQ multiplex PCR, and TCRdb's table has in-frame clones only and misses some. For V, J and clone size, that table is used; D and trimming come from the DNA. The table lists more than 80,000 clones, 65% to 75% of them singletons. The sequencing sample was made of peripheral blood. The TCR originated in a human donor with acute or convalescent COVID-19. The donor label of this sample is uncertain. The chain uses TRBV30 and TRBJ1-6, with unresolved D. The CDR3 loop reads CAWLPGSSYNSPLHF. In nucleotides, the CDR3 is TGTGCCTGGCTTCCGGGGAGCTCCTATAATTCACCCCTCCACTTT.